The present T cell receptor beta chain was sequenced within a study of response to subunit inactivated influenza vaccine. The study, taken as a whole, reports: Authors suggested few new T cells are recruited by each seasonal influenza vaccination.

TCRdb re-derived calls from the RT-PCR reads in MiXCR, one entry per CDR3 protein. The sample gives roughly 650,000 distinct CDR3 sequences, roughly 15% of which show up once; about 7.4% is in the top ten. About this clonotype itself: Its antigen is not known.

V lost 1 base and J lost 7; bases outside the gene matches: 7. This CDR3 comprises 14 residues. Germline loops: CDR1 DFQATT, CDR2 SNEGSKA (reference sequence). The origin of this receptor is a man in his fifties or sixties who received an inactivated influenza vaccine. This chain joins TRBV20-1 and TRBJ2-1; 7 bases fit TRBD2. Sequencing was performed on PBMCs from blood, taken around 15 days before vaccination. The CDR3 coding sequence is TGCAGTGCTAGAGTTGGGGGGGGTGAGAATGAGCAGTTCTTC. Its translation: CSARVGGGENEQFF.